This entry lists 27 T cell receptor beta chains sequenced from one sample in a study of T cell changes during pregnancy in multiple sclerosis. The protocol was immunoSEQ multiplex PCR, while the TCRdb copy is restricted to in-frame clones and leaves out a portion. The sample records under 45,000 clones, around 93% being singletons. The source was CD4+ T cells from peripheral blood mononuclear cells, collected after pregnancy. The source is a female donor with multiple sclerosis, enrolled in a pregnancy study.

This sequence joins TRBV27 and TRBJ1-3, with D perhaps matching TRBD1 (6 bases). CDR3 length: 17 residues. CDR1 and CDR2 (germline): MNHEY, SMNVEV (reference sequence). Trimming left V 5 bases short and J 4 bases short, with 21 bases between. In nucleotides, the CDR3 is TGTGCCAGCAGTGCTCTGACAGGCTTGGGGCTAGGAAACACCATATATTTT. Its translation: CASSALTGLGLGNTIYF.

The chain is built from TRBV6-5 and TRBJ1-1; the D gene is possibly TRBD1 (5 bases). The V end lost 0 bases, the J end lost 1 base, and 6 bases lay between the germline ends. Germline loops: CDR1 MNHEY, CDR2 SVGAGI. This CDR3 is built from 14 residues. The CDR3 is CASSYSTGNTEAFF. DNA for the CDR3: TGTGCCAGCAGTTACTCAACAGGGAACACTGAAGCTTTCTTT.

This sequence joins TRBV10-1 and TRBJ2-5; TRBD2 matches 9 bases. Germline CDR1 WNHNN, CDR2 SYGVQD (reference sequence). The CDR3 length is 16 residues. V dropped 10 bases and J dropped 1; count of bases not matched to a gene: 13. The CDR3 spells CAIRQRGGDPQETQYF. The CDR3 region has the DNA TGCGCCATTAGGCAGCGCGGGGGGGACCCCCAAGAGACCCAGTACTTC.

This clone has a handful of counts. J is TRBJ1-2 and V is TRBV19; D not certain. Per germline, CDR1 LNHDA and CDR2 SQIVND (reference sequence). Trimming removed 1 base at V and 4 bases at J, with 13 bases between. The CDR3 has 15 residues. The CDR3, as DNA: TGTGCCAGTAGTATAGGCCAAAGAACGGGCTATGGCTACACCTTC. This gives the protein CASSIGQRTGYGYTF.

A single count supports this clone. CDR3 residues: CASAGHTDTQYF. The CDR3 DNA is TGTGCCAGCGCAGGGCACACAGATACGCAGTATTTT. The chain combines TRBV6-6 with TRBJ2-3; the D gene is possibly TRBD1 (5 bases). Germline assignment: CDR1 MNHNY and CDR2 SVGAGI (reference sequence). This CDR3 spans 12 amino acids. V gave up 8 bases and J gave up 2 bases, with 8 bases separating them.

CDR3 nucleotide sequence: TGTGCCAGCAGCTATTGGACAGGGGACTCCTACGAGCAGTACTTC. This gives the protein CASSYWTGDSYEQYF. J is TRBJ2-7 and V is TRBV5-5; 9 nucleotides agree with TRBD1. The CDR3 is made up of 15 amino acids. Unmatched junction bases numbered 4, after V lost 3 bases and J lost 0 bases. Per germline, CDR1 SGHKS and CDR2 YYEKEE (reference sequence).

The DNA of the CDR3 is TGTGCCAGCAGCTTGGCCGGGACACGGTCGTACGAGCAGTACTTC. Translated, it gives CASSLAGTRSYEQYF. The chain couples TRBV5-8 to TRBJ2-7, with D tentatively TRBD1 (6 bases). In germline, CDR1 is SGHTS, CDR2 YDEGEE. V was trimmed by 0 bases and J by 4 bases, leaving 14 bases between them. The CDR3 length is 15 residues.

The chain has TRBV25-1 and TRBJ1-6, with D perhaps TRBD1 (6 bases). Trimming cost V 6 bases and J 4 bases, with 10 bases left between them. This CDR3 spans 14 amino acids. The germline CDR1 and CDR2 sequences are MGHDK and SYGVNS. The CDR3 nucleotides read TGTGCCAGCAGCCAGGGGCTTTATAATTCACCCCTCCACTTT. Translating gives CASSQGLYNSPLHF.

The chain is built from TRBV2 and TRBJ2-2; D unresolved. This CDR3 has 13 amino acids. V was clipped by 2 bases and J by 1 base, with 2 bases between them. Germline values: CDR1 SNHLY, CDR2 FYNNEI. In nucleotides, the CDR3 is TGTGCCAGCAGTGAACAGAACACCGGGGAGCTGTTTTTT. It encodes CASSEQNTGELFF.

This chain uses TRBV7-8 with TRBJ1-4; 8 bases agree with TRBD1. Germline V gives CDR1 SGHVS, CDR2 FQNEAQ. The CDR3 has 14 amino acids. The V and J ends lost 5 bases and 7 bases, in that order; junction bases with no gene match: 6. The CDR3 spells CASSEQGGLEKLFF. Here the CDR3 DNA reads TGTGCCAGCAGCGAACAGGGGGGGCTTGAAAAACTGTTTTTT.

The rearrangement joins TRBV9 to TRBJ2-6, with 7 bases that match TRBD1. This CDR3 comprises 19 residues. V trimming: 1 base; J trimming: 0 bases; junction bases outside the gene matches: 10. The germline CDR1 and CDR2 sequences are SGDLS and YYNGEE. CDR3 protein: CASSVQFWTGNSGANVLTF. The CDR3 region has the DNA TGTGCCAGCAGCGTACAGTTCTGGACAGGCAACTCTGGGGCCAACGTCCTGACTTTC. Full variable domain (remainder filled in from reference TRBV9 and TRBJ2-6): DSGVTQTPKHLITATGQRVTLRCSPRSGDLSVYWYQQSLDQGLQFLIQYYNGEERAKGNILERFSAQQFPDLHSELNLSSLELGDSALYFCASSVQFWTGNSGANVLTFGAGSRLTVL.

To note about this clone: The same CDR3 arises from other DNA sequences in this sample as well. V usage is TRBV5-6 and J usage is TRBJ2-1, with D possibly TRBD2 on 6 matching bases. V gave up 0 bases and J gave up 7 bases, with 11 bases separating them. CDR1 SGHDT and CDR2 YYEEEE come from the germline V gene. The CDR3 consists of 14 residues. CDR3 sequence (DNA): TGTGCCAGCAGCTTGGCAGGGAGGTATAATGAGCAGTTCTTC. Translating gives CASSLAGRYNEQFF.

The V and J genes are TRBV29-1 and TRBJ2-3; 8 bases are shared with TRBD2. Trimming removed 5 bases from V and 1 base from J; junction bases left unmatched: 5. This CDR3 is 14 amino acids long. CDR1 SQVTM and CDR2 ANQGSEA come from the germline V gene. The CDR3 nucleotides read TGCAGCGTTTTTCCGGGACTAGGCACAGATACGCAGTATTTT. Translated, it gives CSVFPGLGTDTQYF.

The V call is TRBV5-6, the J call TRBJ2-3; 10 nucleotides line up with TRBD2. The J segment lost 2 bases and the V segment lost 1 base, leaving 7 bases of the junction unmatched. Germline V gene sequence: CDR1 SGHDT, CDR2 YYEEEE. The CDR3 runs to 17 residues. CDR3 DNA: TGTGCCAGCAGCTTGCAGCGGGGGGGCCCTTTCACAGATACGCAGTATTTT. It encodes CASSLQRGGPFTDTQYF.

The chain carries TRBV6-5 and TRBJ1-5, with D possibly matching TRBD1 (5 bases). CDR1 and CDR2 (germline): MNHEY, SVGAGI. V was pared by 6 bases and J by 5 bases, with 11 bases between. The CDR3 spans 13 residues. CDR3 nucleotide sequence: TGTGCCAGCAGGCAGGGAGGCGATCAGCCCCAGCATTTT. Encoded protein: CASRQGGDQPQHF.

The chain employs TRBV13 and TRBJ1-1, with 7 bases matching TRBD1. V shed 3 bases, J shed 5 bases, and the junction held 6 bases outside the gene matches. CDR1 and CDR2 from the germline V gene are PRHDT and FYEKMQ (reference sequence). This CDR3 has 14 amino acids. CDR3 residues: CASSFNRGRTEAFF. The CDR3 DNA reads TGTGCCAGCAGCTTTAACAGGGGAAGGACTGAAGCTTTCTTT. Drawing the rest from reference TRBV13 and TRBJ1-1, the complete variable domain is AAGVIQSPRHLIKEKRETATLKCYPIPRHDTVYWYQQGPGQDPQFLISFYEKMQSDKGSIPDRFSAQQFSDYHSELNMSSLELGDSALYFCASSFNRGRTEAFFGQGTRLTVV.

This chain links TRBV5-4 with TRBJ2-1; D might be TRBD1 (5 bases). CDR3 length equals 14 residues. CDR1 is SGHNT, CDR2 YYREEE, per germline (reference sequence). Trimming left V 4 bases short and J 5 bases short, with 13 bases between. CDR3 in DNA: TGTGCCAGCAGCCCCACATCAGGGCACAATGAGCAGTTCTTC. This encodes CASSPTSGHNEQFF. Looking up the rest from reference TRBV5-4 and TRBJ2-1 gives the full variable domain: ETGVTQSPTHLIKTRGQQVTLRCSSQSGHNTVSWYQQALGQGPQFIFQYYREEENGRGNFPPRFSGLQFPNYSSELNVNALELDDSALYLCASSPTSGHNEQFFGPGTRLTVL.

The V call is TRBV10-3, the J call TRBJ2-7; 11 bases agree with TRBD1. The CDR3 is 14 residues long. V was pared by 6 bases and J by 2 bases, with 3 bases of the junction left unmatched. CDR1 is ENHRY, CDR2 SYGVKD, per germline. Here the CDR3 reads CAISPGQGAYEQYF. The CDR3 region has the DNA TGTGCCATCAGCCCGGGACAGGGGGCCTACGAGCAGTACTTC.

This chain links TRBV19 with TRBJ1-3; tentatively, D is TRBD1 (6 bases). Germline CDR1 reads LNHDA; CDR2 reads SQIVND (reference sequence). Trimming shortened V by 5 bases and J by 0 bases, and 8 bases separated the two germline ends. The CDR3 consists of 14 residues. The CDR3: CASSRQVSGNTIYF. CDR3 coding DNA: TGTGCCAGTAGTCGACAGGTCTCTGGAAACACCATATATTTT.

The chain uses TRBV13 and TRBJ1-1, with D maybe TRBD1 (6 bases). Germline V gene lookup returns CDR1 PRHDT and CDR2 FYEKMQ (reference sequence). V lost 5 bases to trimming and J lost 0 bases, with 16 bases between them. The CDR3 is made up of 16 amino acids. The CDR3 sequence: CASSTRGGFMNTEAFF. In nucleotides, the CDR3 is TGTGCCAGCAGCACCAGGGGCGGCTTCATGAACACTGAAGCTTTCTTT. The whole variable domain, remainder taken from reference TRBV13 and TRBJ1-1, is AAGVIQSPRHLIKEKRETATLKCYPIPRHDTVYWYQQGPGQDPQFLISFYEKMQSDKGSIPDRFSAQQFSDYHSELNMSSLELGDSALYFCASSTRGGFMNTEAFFGQGTRLTVV.

The rearrangement links TRBV30 to TRBJ2-3, with D perhaps TRBD2 (6 bases). V was trimmed by 8 bases and J by 2 bases, leaving 20 bases between them. The CDR3 sequence is 15 residues long. CDR1 is GTSNPN, CDR2 SVGIG, per germline (reference sequence). The CDR3 protein is CARNSRDFFTDTQYF. The DNA for the CDR3 is TGTGCCCGCAATTCCCGGGACTTTTTCACAGATACGCAGTATTTT.

The rearrangement links TRBV7-9 to TRBJ2-1, with a tentative D call TRBD2 (7 bases). This CDR3 region has 14 residues. Germline CDR1 reads SEHNR; CDR2 reads FQNEAQ (reference sequence). Between the trimmed V and J ends, which lost 5 bases and 9 bases, there was a span of 17 bases. CDR3 sequence (DNA): TGTGCCAGCAGCACTCGGGGGGCACAGGTTGAGCAGTTCTTC. Protein: CASSTRGAQVEQFF.

The chain combines TRBV7-3 with TRBJ1-1; 7 bases line up with TRBD1. This CDR3 region has 13 residues. Germline CDR1 and CDR2: SGHTA and FQGTGA. The V and J ends lost 2 bases and 3 bases, in that order; junction bases with no gene match: 0. The CDR3 loop is CASSLDRDTEAFF. CDR3 coding DNA: TGTGCCAGCAGCTTAGACAGGGACACTGAAGCTTTCTTT.

The gene calls are TRBV29-1 and TRBJ1-2, with 7 bases matching TRBD1. From germline, CDR1 is SQVTM and CDR2 ANQGSEA. The ends lost 3 bases at V and 4 bases at J; junction bases unmatched: 5. This CDR3 region has 13 residues. CDR3 sequence: CSVDGTALYGYTF. CDR3 sequence (DNA): TGCAGCGTTGACGGGACAGCCCTCTATGGCTACACCTTC.

The chain carries TRBV5-1 and TRBJ2-7; 11 bases fit TRBD2. The CDR3 covers 15 residues. V dropped 4 bases and J dropped 3; count of bases not matched to a gene: 6. Germline lookup yields CDR1 SGHRS and CDR2 YFSETQ. The CDR3 DNA reads as TGCGCCAGCAGCGGTAGCGGGGGGGCCCTCTACGAGCAGTACTTC. Translating gives CASSGSGGALYEQYF.

CDR3 region: CASSFPSGSSYNEQFF. In nucleotides, the CDR3 is TGTGCCAGTAGTTTTCCGTCGGGGAGCTCCTACAATGAGCAGTTCTTC. J is TRBJ2-1 and V is TRBV19; D possibly corresponds to TRBD2 (5 bases). This CDR3 is 16 amino acids long. V was pared by 5 bases and J by 0 bases, with 14 bases between. Germline V gives CDR1 LNHDA, CDR2 SQIVND (reference sequence).

The chain employs TRBV5-1 and TRBJ1-5; the D is unclear. The CDR3 loop spans 13 amino acids. Trimming took 4 bases from V and 9 from J, leaving 14 bases between them. Germline CDR1 is SGHRS and CDR2 is YFSETQ. CDR3 nucleotides: TGCGCCAGCAGCCCCAGAGAGTCGGGGCCCCAGCATTTT. It yields the protein CASSPRESGPQHF. Supplemented by reference TRBV5-1 and TRBJ1-5, the full variable domain reads KAGVTQTPRYLIKTRGQQVTLSCSPISGHRSVSWYQQTPGQGLQFLFEYFSETQRNKGNFPGRFSGRQFSNSRSEMNVSTLELGDSALYLCASSPRESGPQHFGDGTRLSIL.